This TCR beta chain was identified during a study of blood T cell repertoires in COVID-19. Study-level background: There were acute and convalescent COVID-19 samples, and they came from the United States, Italy and Spain. PBMCs, B-cell-depleted T cells, or T cells were the source of the cDNA or gDNA that made up the material.

The germline V gene has CDR1 SGHRS and CDR2 YFSETQ. Between the trimmed V and J ends, which lost 2 bases and 2 bases, there was a span of 11 bases. This CDR3 comprises 15 residues. Original processing notes: Amplification of reference gene primers provided the estimated nucleated cell counts. Sequencing was performed with immunoSEQ multiplex PCR; in TCRdb, only in-frame clones are kept and a portion is missing. The D gene and trimming were derived from the DNA, and the V and J assignments and clone size from that table. The sample includes about 180,000 clones, approximately 85% of them seen just once.

The chain recombines TRBV5-1 with TRBJ2-1; D might be TRBD1 (5 bases). This TCR was sampled from a human donor with active or convalescent COVID-19. The donor label of this sample is uncertain. The sample taken for sequencing was peripheral blood. CDR3 coding DNA: TGCGCCAGCAGCTTCAGGGCGCGGCCCTACAATGAGCAGTTCTTC. It yields the protein CASSFRARPYNEQFF.